The rows below give T cell receptor beta chains drawn from one sample of a study of a mutant IDH1 vaccine in newly diagnosed glioma. The assay was immunoSEQ multiplex PCR, and TCRdb's table has in-frame clones only and misses some. There are 45,000 to 55,000 clones in the sample; about nine tenths occur only once, and about 2.2% lies in the top ten. Material: PBMCs, obtained from a glioma patient treated with radiotherapy, temozolomide or both. These receptor sequences come from a man aged 40-50 years with glioma. The CDR3 runs from the conserved cysteine through the conserved F or W. Fields, in order: D gene, clone size, V gene, J gene, CDR3 DNA, CDR3 protein. D genes are given only for firm matches. The listing skips clone size in some rows; elsewhere it reads once, few, many or a size class.

>NA|NA|TRBV10-3|TRBJ1-1
TGTGCCATCAGTGAGTCCGCCCGAGAAGCTTTCTTT
CAISESAREAFF
>TRBD2|NA|TRBV19|TRBJ2-1
TGTGCCAGTAGTGCTAGCGGGGTCTACAATGAGCAGTTCTTC
CASSASGVYNEQFF
>NA|NA|TRBV7-9|TRBJ2-3
TGTGCCAGCAGCTTAGGGGCCAGCACAGATACGCAGTATTTT
CASSLGASTDTQYF
>TRBD2|NA|TRBV2|TRBJ2-2
TGTGCCAGCAGTTTGGGACTAGCGGGAAGAACCACCGGGGAGCTGTTTTTT
CASSLGLAGRTTGELFF
>NA|NA|TRBV5-1|TRBJ2-1
TGCGCCAGCAGCTTGGACCGGGCCGATGAGCAGTTCTTC
CASSLDRADEQFF
>NA|NA|TRBV7-6|TRBJ2-2
TGTGCCAGCAGCCCTAACCCCCTAGCGAACGGGGAGCTGTTTTTT
CASSPNPLANGELFF
>NA|NA|TRBV7-6|TRBJ2-3
TGTGCCAGCAGCTCTGAGGGGTCTCGAGATACGCAGTATTTT
CASSSEGSRDTQYF
>NA|NA|TRBV27|TRBJ2-2
TGTGCCAGCCGTCCGGGGCGACCGACCGGGGAGCTGTTTTTT
CASRPGRPTGELFF
>NA|NA|TRBV5-1|TRBJ1-1
TGCGCCAGCGGGAACACTGAAGCTTTCTTT
CASGNTEAFF
>NA|NA|TRBV7-9|TRBJ2-5
TGTGCCAGCAGCCTTCAAGAGACCCAGTACTTC
CASSLQETQYF
>NA|NA|TRBV6-5|TRBJ2-1
TGTGCCAGCAGTTACCGGGGGAGTGAGCAGTTCTTC
CASSYRGSEQFF
>NA|once|TRBV18|TRBJ2-5
TGTGCCAGCTCACCTGCCAGTCAAGAGACCCAGTACTTC
CASSPASQETQYF
>NA|NA|TRBV6-6|TRBJ2-1
TGTGCCAGCACCCCGAGCGAGGGGGGCGGGGGCAATGAGCAGTTCTTC
CASTPSEGGGGNEQFF
>TRBD2|once|TRBV18|TRBJ2-7
TGTGCCAGCTCACCACCCCTTATTAGCGGGAGGGCCTACGAGCAGTACTTC
CASSPPLISGRAYEQYF
>NA|NA|TRBV6-5|TRBJ1-2
TGTGCCAGCAGTTACTCGAGGACAGTTCCCTTCTTCACCTTC
CASSYSRTVPFFTF
>NA|NA|TRBV7-8|TRBJ1-1
TGTGCCAGCAGCTCCAAGAGGACGAACACTGAAGCTTTCTTT
CASSSKRTNTEAFF
>NA|once|TRBV9|TRBJ2-2
TGTGCCAGCAGCGTAGGACCCGGGGAGCTGTTTTTT
CASSVGPGELFF
>NA|NA|TRBV15|TRBJ2-3
TGTGCCACCAGCAGAGATGGGGCGGGAAGGGTGGATACGCAGTATTTT
CATSRDGAGRVDTQYF
>NA|NA|TRBV6-4|TRBJ1-5
TGTGCCAGCAGCGAACAGGGTAATCAGCCCCAACATTTT
CASSEQGNQPQHF
>NA|NA|TRBV5-1|TRBJ2-7
TGCGCCAGCAGCTTAACAGGGCAGGGAGACGAGCAGTACTTC
CASSLTGQGDEQYF
>TRBD2|NA|TRBV7-9|TRBJ2-3
TGTGCCAGCAGCCCCGGGACTAGCCTGAATACGCAGTATTTT
CASSPGTSLNTQYF
>NA|NA|TRBV19|TRBJ2-7
TGTGCCAGTAGTATAGGGCCGGGGAGCTACGAGCAGTACTTC
CASSIGPGSYEQYF
>NA|NA|TRBV5-4|TRBJ2-7
TGTGCCAGCAGCTTGTTCTACGAGCAGTACTTC
CASSLFYEQYF
>NA|once|TRBV4-2|TRBJ2-7
TGTGCCAGCAGCCAAGATAGCGGCACCTGGGGGAACGAGCAGTACTTC
CASSQDSGTWGNEQYF
>NA|few|TRBV7-9|TRBJ1-2
TGTGCCAGCAGCTTAGCGGCCCTCGTAGATTATGGCTACACCTTC
CASSLAALVDYGYTF
>TRBD2|NA|TRBV6-1|TRBJ2-7
TGTGCCAGCAGCAAAGAGGGAGGGGTGTCCTACGAGCAGTACTTC
CASSKEGGVSYEQYF
>NA|NA|TRBV20-1|TRBJ1-2
TGCAAACCGGGGGAAATAGATGGCTACACCTTC
CKPGEIDGYTF
>NA|NA|TRBV7-9|TRBJ1-2
TGTGCCAGCAGCTTACAGGGTGGCTACACCTTC
CASSLQGGYTF
>NA|NA|TRBV5-1|TRBJ2-7
TGCGCCAGCAGCTCCGCGGCCATCTACGAGCAGTACTTC
CASSSAAIYEQYF
>NA|NA|TRBV10-1|TRBJ2-6
TGCGCCAGCAGTGAGTACCCCCACTCTGGGGCCAACGTCCTGACTTTC
CASSEYPHSGANVLTF
>NA|NA|TRBV18|TRBJ1-1
TGTGCCAGCTCACCAGTCAAGTCAAACATGAACACTGAAGCTTTCTTT
CASSPVKSNMNTEAFF
>TRBD2|NA|TRBV4-2|TRBJ2-7
TGTGCCAGCAGCCAAGCTGCGGGAGTGGGGACCTACGAGCAGTACTTC
CASSQAAGVGTYEQYF
>TRBD1|NA|TRBV7-8|TRBJ1-2
TGTGCCAGCAGCTTAGACCGGGACAGGGCGTACTATGGCTACACCTTC
CASSLDRDRAYYGYTF
>TRBD1|NA|TRBV7-2|TRBJ1-2
TGTGCCAGCAGCCCGGGACAGAACTATGGCTACACCTTC
CASSPGQNYGYTF
>NA|NA|TRBV5-6|TRBJ2-1
TGTGCCAGCAGGCTGACAGGGGGCTTTCTAGCGGGATGGAACAATGAGCAGTTCTTC
CASRLTGGFLAGWNNEQFF
>NA|NA|TRBV27|TRBJ2-2
TGTGCCAGCAGTCTAAACCAGGGACAGAACACCGGGGAGCTGTTTTTT
CASSLNQGQNTGELFF
>NA|once|TRBV19|TRBJ1-1
TGTGCCAGTATTATAAGGGACGGAACCAACACTGAAGCTTTCTTT
CASIIRDGTNTEAFF
>TRBD1|NA|TRBV6-4|TRBJ2-2
TGTGCCAGCAGAGCCGGGACAGGGGACACCGGGGAGCTGTTTTTT
CASRAGTGDTGELFF
>TRBD2|NA|TRBV5-1|TRBJ2-7
TGCGCCAGCAGCCCCACTAGCGGGGGTGAGCAGCAGTACTTC
CASSPTSGGEQQYF
>NA|NA|TRBV19|TRBJ2-7
TGTGCCAGCGGGACGGCACGGCGGTACGAGCAGTACTTC
CASGTARRYEQYF
>TRBD1|NA|TRBV7-2|TRBJ1-3
TGTGCCAGCAGCACTTCGACAGGGTCACGCTCGACTGGAAACACCATATATTTT
CASSTSTGSRSTGNTIYF
>TRBD1|NA|TRBV9|TRBJ1-5
TGTGCCAGCAGCGTAGGAAGGGGGCAGAAAAATCAGCCCCAGCATTTT
CASSVGRGQKNQPQHF
>NA|NA|TRBV5-6|TRBJ1-1
TGTGCCAGCAGCGTAATGAATCGGAACACTGAAGCTTTCTTT
CASSVMNRNTEAFF